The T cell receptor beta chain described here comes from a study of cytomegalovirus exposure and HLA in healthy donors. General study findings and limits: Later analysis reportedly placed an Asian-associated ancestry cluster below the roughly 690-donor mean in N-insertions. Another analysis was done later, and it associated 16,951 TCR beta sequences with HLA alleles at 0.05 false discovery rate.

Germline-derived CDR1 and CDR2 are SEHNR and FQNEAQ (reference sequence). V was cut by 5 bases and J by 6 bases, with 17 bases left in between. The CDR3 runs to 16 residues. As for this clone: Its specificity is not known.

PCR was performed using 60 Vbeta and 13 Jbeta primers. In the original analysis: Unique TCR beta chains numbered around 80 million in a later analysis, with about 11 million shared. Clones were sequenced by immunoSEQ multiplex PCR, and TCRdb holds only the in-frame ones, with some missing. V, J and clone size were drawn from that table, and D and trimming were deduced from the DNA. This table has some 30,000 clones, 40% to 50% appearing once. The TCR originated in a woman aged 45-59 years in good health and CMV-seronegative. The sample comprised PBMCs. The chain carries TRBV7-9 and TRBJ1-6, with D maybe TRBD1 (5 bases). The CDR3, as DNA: TGTGCCAGCAGCCCCGACCCGGGGGGACCTAATTCACCCCTCCACTTT. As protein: CASSPDPGGPNSPLHF. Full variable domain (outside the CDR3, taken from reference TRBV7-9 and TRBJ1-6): DTGVSQNPRHKITKRGQNVTFRCDPISEHNRLYWYRQTLGQGPEFLTYFQNEAQLEKSRLLSDRFSAERPKGSFSTLEIQRTEQGDSAMYLCASSPDPGGPNSPLHFGNGTRLTVT.